Following are 30 T cell receptor beta chains from one sample sequenced in a study of control samples from healthy donors and cancer patients. The data were produced by immunoSEQ multiplex PCR, yet TCRdb's version contains in-frame clones alone and is incomplete. The repertoire holds roughly 47,000 clones, with approximately 89% as singletons. Sequenced input: PBMCs. The receptors here all came from a woman aged 60-75 years with lung cancer.

The rearrangement links TRBV30 to TRBJ2-7, with D perhaps TRBD2 (6 bases). There are 14 residues in the CDR3. The V end lost 5 bases, the J end lost 0 bases, and 14 bases lay between the germline ends. Germline CDR1 reads GTSNPN; CDR2 reads SVGIG (reference sequence). The CDR3 bases are TGTGCCTGGTCCGGGACTCTACCCTCCTACGAGCAGTACTTC. Translated, it gives CAWSGTLPSYEQYF.

The chain carries TRBV2 and TRBJ1-2; possibly TRBD1 for D (5 bases). The CDR3 covers 13 residues. The V gene's germline CDR1 is SNHLY and CDR2 FYNNEI. V lost 5 bases and J lost 4, with 11 bases in between. DNA for the CDR3: TGTGCCAGCAGTCCCGCCAGGGCCTATGGCTACACCTTC. Translation gives CASSPARAYGYTF.

V usage is TRBV4-3 and J usage is TRBJ2-1, with 7 bases identical to TRBD2. CDR3 size: 16 residues. Unmatched junction bases numbered 15, after V lost 4 bases and J lost 9 bases. Per the germline V gene, CDR1 is LGHNA and CDR2 is YSLEER. This CDR3 is CASSPRWAGLDLEQFF. CDR3 sequence (DNA): TGCGCCAGCAGCCCAAGGTGGGCCGGACTAGATCTTGAGCAGTTCTTC.

The chain employs TRBV15 and TRBJ1-1; maybe TRBD1 (5 bases). CDR1 and CDR2 (germline): LNHNV, YYDKDF (reference sequence). V was clipped by 6 bases and J by 0 bases, with 8 bases between them. The length of the CDR3 is 13 residues. DNA for the CDR3: TGTGCCACCAGTCGACAGATGAACACTGAAGCTTTCTTT. It is translated as CATSRQMNTEAFF. Combining the CDR3 with reference TRBV15 and TRBJ1-1 gives the whole variable domain DAMVIQNPRYQVTQFGKPVTLSCSQTLNHNVMYWYQQKSSQAPKLLFHYYDKDFNNEADTPDNFQSRRPNTSFCFLDIRSPGLGDTAMYLCATSRQMNTEAFFGQGTRLTVV.

V usage is TRBV4-3 and J usage is TRBJ2-7; TRBD1 matches 7 bases. Looked up from germline, CDR1 is LGHNA and CDR2 is YSLEER. This CDR3 comprises 14 residues. J was trimmed by 3 bases and V by 3 bases; bases with no gene match: 5. The CDR3 region has the DNA TGCGCCAGCAGCCATGGGCCAGGGGGCTACGAGCAGTACTTC. This codes for CASSHGPGGYEQYF.

The rearrangement joins TRBV28 to TRBJ1-5; D not resolved. Germline CDR1 MDHEN, CDR2 SYDVKM. Deletions cut 4 bases from V and 0 bases from J, with 13 bases between. The CDR3 covers 16 residues. The CDR3 protein is CASSSPGRDSNQPQHF. The CDR3 region has the DNA TGTGCCAGCAGTTCCCCCGGTAGAGATAGCAATCAGCCCCAGCATTTT.

CDR3 protein: CASSSGTPNQPQHF. For the CDR3, the DNA is TGCGCCAGCAGCTCCGGGACACCTAATCAGCCCCAGCATTTT. The chain uses TRBV5-1 and TRBJ1-5; TRBD1 is a possible D gene (6 bases). Germline V gives CDR1 SGHRS, CDR2 YFSETQ. There are 14 residues in the CDR3. V shed 3 bases and J shed 4 bases, with 11 bases lying between them.

CDR3 loop: CASSQEVILAAGELFF. The DNA for the CDR3 is TGTGCCAGCAGCCAGGAAGTAATTTTGGCGGCCGGGGAGCTGTTTTTT. V and J are TRBV4-2 and TRBJ2-2; no definite D call. Trimming took 3 bases from V and 6 from J, leaving 17 bases between them. Germline CDR1 reads LGHNA; CDR2 reads YNFKEQ. CDR3 length: 16 residues.

Of note for this clone: A far larger clone is off by one base, so a read error is likely. The chain carries TRBV23-1 and TRBJ1-2, with 9 bases fitting TRBD1. TRBV23-1 is labeled an ORF, and its function is uncertain. CDR3 length: 14 amino acids. CDR3 DNA: TGCGCCAGCTGTCAACAGGGGGCCAACTATGGCTACACCTTC. Residues: CASCQQGANYGYTF.

Written as DNA, the CDR3 is TGTGCCACCAGCAGGGACACTAACTATGGCTACACCTTC. Translation: CATSRDTNYGYTF. V gene TRBV15 combines with J gene TRBJ1-2; a possible D gene is TRBD1 (5 bases). Trimming removed 3 bases from V and 0 bases from J, with 5 bases in between. CDR3 length: 13 amino acids. CDR1 LNHNV and CDR2 YYDKDF come from the germline V gene (reference sequence).

This clone was recorded once. The chain joins TRBV5-4 to TRBJ1-6; TRBD1 is a possible D gene (5 bases). Trimming took 1 base from V and 7 from J, leaving 12 bases between them. This CDR3 has 15 amino acids. Germline CDR1 and CDR2: SGHNT and YYREEE (reference sequence). CDR3 in amino acids: CASSLRAGRNSPLHF. Written as DNA, the CDR3 is TGTGCCAGCAGCTTGCGGGCAGGGCGGAATTCACCCCTCCACTTT.

The chain has TRBV4-2 and TRBJ2-1; D is unresolved. The V and J ends lost 4 bases and 5 bases respectively, with 15 bases between them. From germline, CDR1 is LGHNA and CDR2 YNFKEQ. CDR3 length: 15 residues. The DNA of the CDR3 is TGTGCCAGCAGCCCTGACCAAGGGAATAACAATGAGCAGTTCTTC. Translated: CASSPDQGNNNEQFF.

The rearrangement joins TRBV6-2 or TRBV6-3 to TRBJ1-1; 8 positions agree with TRBD1. J gave up 4 bases and V 3 bases, and 13 bases lay outside the gene matches. In germline, CDR1 is MNHEY, CDR2 SVGEGT. The CDR3 loop spans 17 amino acids. The CDR3 region is CASSYPWTGYRVTEAFF. DNA of the CDR3: TGTGCCAGCAGTTATCCCTGGACAGGGTATCGGGTCACTGAAGCTTTCTTT.

There are a few counts of this clone. It is unclear where the CDR3 begins or ends on the DNA, so no DNA is shown, and the CDR3 is as TCRdb lists it. This chain's CDR3 is CASSFGEGNQPQHF. This sequence joins TRBV4-1 and TRBJ1-5. The CDR3 comprises 14 residues, both ends counted. Per germline, CDR1 MGHRA and CDR2 YSYEKL.

The chain employs TRBV30 and TRBJ1-1, with no clear D. The CDR3 sequence is 10 residues long. With 3 bases removed from V and 5 bases from J, the gap between germline ends came to 4 bases. In germline, CDR1 is GTSNPN, CDR2 SVGIG (reference sequence). In nucleotides, the CDR3 is TGTGCCTGGAGAGGAACTGAAGCTTTCTTT. Translation gives CAWRGTEAFF.

J is TRBJ2-3 and V is TRBV28; D unclear. With 3 bases removed from V and 0 bases from J, the gap between germline ends came to 7 bases. This CDR3 has 14 residues. CDR1 is MDHEN and CDR2 is SYDVKM in the germline V gene. CDR3 coding DNA: TGTGCCAGCAGTTTTAACCCTAGCACAGATACGCAGTATTTT. Translation gives CASSFNPSTDTQYF.

This clone was seen more than once but under ten times. The chain couples TRBV19 to TRBJ1-2; 9 bases are a match to TRBD1. Per germline, CDR1 LNHDA and CDR2 SQIVND (reference sequence). This CDR3 has 12 amino acids. Losses at the gene ends were 8 bases for V and 2 bases for J; bases not matched to a gene: 0. CDR3 in DNA: TGTGCCAGTGACAGGGGGAACTATGGCTACACCTTC. Its translation: CASDRGNYGYTF. The variable domain in full, with the rest retrieved from reference TRBV19 and TRBJ1-2, is DGGITQSPKYLFRKEGQNVTLSCEQNLNHDAMYWYRQDPGQGLRLIYYSQIVNDFQKGDIAEGYSVSREKKESFPLTVTSAQKNPTAFYLCASDRGNYGYTFGSGTRLTVV.

The chain uses TRBV29-1 and TRBJ1-1, with D uncertain. Germline V gene lookup returns CDR1 SQVTM and CDR2 ANQGSEA. V lost 7 bases, J lost 3 bases, and 6 bases lay in between. This CDR3 has 10 residues. The CDR3 bases are TGCAGCGCAGCGGACACTGAAGCTTTCTTT. Amino acids: CSAADTEAFF.

The chain links TRBV18 to TRBJ1-4; a weak D match, TRBD1 (5 bases). This CDR3 has 13 amino acids. Germline lookup yields CDR1 KGHSH and CDR2 LQKENI. Trimming left V 8 bases short and J 8 bases short, with 15 bases between. The CDR3: CASMGPKGEKLFF. The CDR3 DNA reads as TGTGCCAGCATGGGACCGAAGGGGGAAAAACTGTTTTTT.

The gene calls are TRBV4-1 and TRBJ1-3, with 8 bases that match TRBD1. The V gene's germline CDR1 is MGHRA and CDR2 YSYEKL. The CDR3 has 14 amino acids. J was trimmed by 4 bases and V by 6 bases; bases with no gene match: 5. CDR3 residues: CASRAGGLGNTIYF. In nucleotides, the CDR3 is TGCGCCAGCAGGGCAGGGGGCCTCGGAAACACCATATATTTT.

This rearrangement joins TRBV5-1 to TRBJ2-2; 10 positions agree with TRBD1. The CDR3 contains 14 residues. After removal of 4 bases from V and 4 bases from J, the junction contained 1 base not matched to a gene. The germline V gene has CDR1 SGHRS and CDR2 YFSETQ. The CDR3 bases are TGCGCCAGCAGCCGGGACAGGGGCACCGGGGAGCTGTTTTTT. It specifies CASSRDRGTGELFF.

The chain combines TRBV28 with TRBJ2-1, with TRBD2 matching 11 bases. Germline CDR1 is MDHEN and CDR2 is SYDVKM. V lost 7 bases and J lost 10; bases outside the gene matches: 6. This CDR3 spans 13 amino acids. CDR3 protein: CASILSGRAEQFF. CDR3 DNA: TGTGCCAGCATCCTTAGCGGGAGGGCCGAGCAGTTCTTC.

This chain links TRBV7-2 with TRBJ1-6; weak D call: TRBD1 (5 bases). Germline CDR1 reads SGHTA; CDR2 reads FQGNSA. The CDR3 sequence is 15 residues long. Deletions cut 1 base from V and 8 bases from J, with 12 bases between. The CDR3 DNA sequence: TGTGCCAGCAGCTTAGAGCAGGGAATGGATTCACCCCTCCACTTT. It encodes CASSLEQGMDSPLHF.

This chain joins TRBV14 and TRBJ1-2, with D possibly TRBD1 on 5 matching bases. V was shortened by 6 bases and J by 6 bases, with 14 bases between the two germline ends. Germline V lookup: CDR1 SGHDN, CDR2 FVKESK. The CDR3 length is 13 residues. CDR3 in DNA: TGTGCCAGCAGGGGGACCTCCCGGGATGGCTACACCTTC. Translating gives CASRGTSRDGYTF.

The J gene is TRBJ2-5, the V gene TRBV5-1, with 12 bases fitting TRBD2. CDR3 size: 15 residues. V was pared by 3 bases and J by 6 bases, with 6 bases of the junction left unmatched. Per germline, CDR1 SGHRS and CDR2 YFSETQ. This chain's CDR3 is CASSSSGRAVKTQYF. Written as DNA, the CDR3 is TGCGCCAGCAGCTCTAGCGGGAGGGCCGTGAAGACCCAGTACTTC.

The V and J genes are TRBV18 and TRBJ1-1; a possible D gene is TRBD1 (5 bases). V was pared by 3 bases and J by 3 bases, with 8 bases between. Germline V lookup: CDR1 KGHSH, CDR2 LQKENI. This CDR3 contains 13 residues. Here the CDR3 reads CASSPIQDTEAFF. In DNA form, the CDR3 reads TGTGCCAGCTCACCCATACAGGACACTGAAGCTTTCTTT. The whole variable domain, filled in from reference TRBV18 and TRBJ1-1, reads NAGVMQNPRHLVRRRGQEARLRCSPMKGHSHVYWYRQLPEEGLKFMVYLQKENIIDESGMPKERFSAEFPKEGPSILRIQQVVRGDSAAYFCASSPIQDTEAFFGQGTRLTVV.

This chain connects TRBV12-5 to TRBJ2-4, with unresolved D. Germline lookup yields CDR1 LGHNT and CDR2 FRNRAP. The CDR3 runs 13 residues. Deletions cut 2 bases from V and 5 bases from J, with 7 bases between. CDR3 amino acids: CASGLPSENIQYF. The DNA of the CDR3 is TGTGCTAGTGGTTTGCCGAGTGAAAACATTCAGTACTTC.

This clone was counted between two and nine times. The rearrangement links TRBV7-9 to TRBJ1-2; 12 bases match TRBD1. The trim removed 5 bases at V and 8 bases at J, leaving 9 bases unmatched. There are 15 residues in the CDR3. Per germline, CDR1 SEHNR and CDR2 FQNEAQ (reference sequence). The CDR3 bases are TGTGCCAGCAGCGCTCCGGGACAGGGGGCGTGGGGCTACACCTTC. It codes for CASSAPGQGAWGYTF.

This chain links TRBV19 with TRBJ1-3, with 8 bases fitting TRBD1. Germline V CDR1 and CDR2: LNHDA, SQIVND (reference sequence). The V and J ends lost 7 bases and 3 bases, in that order; junction bases with no gene match: 26. The CDR3 runs to 21 residues. The CDR3 DNA reads as TGTGCCAGTACCTCCCATCCTGGTCCAGGGGGCATTCTACCATTTGGAAACACCATATATTTT. Its protein is CASTSHPGPGGILPFGNTIYF.

V is TRBV6-6 and J is TRBJ2-1, with 7 nucleotides matching TRBD2. This CDR3 is 16 amino acids long. The V and J ends lost 0 bases and 3 bases, in that order; junction bases with no gene match: 5. Per germline, CDR1 MNHNY and CDR2 SVGAGI (reference sequence). CDR3 bases: TGTGCCAGCAGTTACTCCAGCGGGACCATCTACAATGAGCAGTTCTTC. Its protein is CASSYSSGTIYNEQFF.